This TCR beta chain was profiled in a study of blood T cell repertoires in COVID-19. Study-level information: Samples taken during acute and convalescent COVID-19 were collected in the United States, Italy and Spain. PBMCs, B-cell-depleted T cells, or T cells provided the cDNA or gDNA that made up the material.

Sequencing used immunoSEQ multiplex PCR; TCRdb keeps in-frame clones, though not all of them. Of a few hundred thousand clones detected, about nine tenths appear once; the ten largest clones hold around 2.1%. This CDR3 spans 13 amino acids. V dropped 6 bases and J dropped 7; count of bases not matched to a gene: 5. Per germline, CDR1 MNHNS and CDR2 SASEGT. Material for sequencing was peripheral blood. The clonotype comes from a man younger than 35 with active or convalescent COVID-19. The chain carries TRBV6-1 and TRBJ1-4; 7 bases fit TRBD1. The CDR3 reads CASRDREGEKLFF. As DNA, the CDR3 is TGTGCCAGCAGAGACAGGGAAGGTGAAAAACTGTTTTTT.